This TCR beta chain is from a study of shared clonotypes between healthy human individuals. The CDR3 sequence is 16 residues long. With V trimmed by 3 bases and J by 0 bases, 6 bases remained unmatched. The V gene's germline CDR1 is MGHRA and CDR2 YSYEKL. The assay used deep level. Sequenced by immunoSEQ multiplex PCR; TCRdb stores in-frame clones only, minus some. The top ten clones hold roughly 0.15% of a sample with roughly 2.5 million clones, about 92% of them seen once. This clonotype was sampled from a man aged 18 to 30 in good health. The chain recombines TRBV4-1 with TRBJ2-3, with TRBD2 matching over 7 bases. The sample was naive CD4+ T cells sorted from blood. Described subset: CD45RA+ positively selected. CDR3 in DNA: TGCGCCAGCAGCCACCTAGCGGACTCTAGCACAGATACGCAGTATTTT. This translates into CASSHLADSSTDTQYF.